The clone carrying this T cell receptor (beta chain) has just a few counts. Its antigen is unknown. A sample-barcoded 5' primer and a J-beta primer mix were used in a second PCR of about 7 to 12 cycles. TCRdb reprocessed the 5' RACE reads with MiXCR, giving one entry per CDR3 protein. The table shows roughly 1.6 million distinct CDR3 sequences, with around 36% occurring only once. The CDR3 has 11 amino acids. V shed 6 bases and J shed 9 bases, with 11 bases lying between them. This sample was taken from a study of blood T cells in healthy people across ages. Points from the study as a whole: Relative to aged donors, long-lived donors carried more naive CD4+ cells and displayed higher diversity.

The source is a woman in her 30s in good health. The source material was blood. The rearrangement uses TRBV12-3 or TRBV12-4 and TRBJ1-1, with D hard to call. CDR3 nucleotide sequence: TGTGCCAGCAGGGAGGGAGCGAAAGCTTTCTTT. Translating it yields CASREGAKAFF.